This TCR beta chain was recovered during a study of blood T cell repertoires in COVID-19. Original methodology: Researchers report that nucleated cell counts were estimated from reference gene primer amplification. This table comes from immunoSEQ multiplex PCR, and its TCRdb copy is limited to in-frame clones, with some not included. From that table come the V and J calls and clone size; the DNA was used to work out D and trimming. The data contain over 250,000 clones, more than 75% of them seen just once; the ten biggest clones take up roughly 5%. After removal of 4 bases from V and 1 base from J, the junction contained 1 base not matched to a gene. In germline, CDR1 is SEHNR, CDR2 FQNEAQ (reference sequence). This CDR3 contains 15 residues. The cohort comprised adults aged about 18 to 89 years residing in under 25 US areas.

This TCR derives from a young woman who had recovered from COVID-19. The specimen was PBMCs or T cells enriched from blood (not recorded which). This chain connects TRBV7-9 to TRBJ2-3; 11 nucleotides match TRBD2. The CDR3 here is CASSSTSGGTDTQYF. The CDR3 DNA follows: TGTGCCAGCAGCTCGACTAGCGGGGGCACAGATACGCAGTATTTT.